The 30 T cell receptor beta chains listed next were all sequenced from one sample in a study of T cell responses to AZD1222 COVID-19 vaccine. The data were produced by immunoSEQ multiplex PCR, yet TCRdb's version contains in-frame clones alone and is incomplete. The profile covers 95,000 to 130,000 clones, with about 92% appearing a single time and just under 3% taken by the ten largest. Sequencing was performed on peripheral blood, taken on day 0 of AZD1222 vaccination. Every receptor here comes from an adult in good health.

The CDR3 here is CASSLVTGEGSGNTIYF. The CDR3 nucleotides are TGCGCCAGCAGCTTGGTCACAGGGGAAGGCTCTGGAAACACCATATATTTT. The chain combines TRBV5-1 with TRBJ1-3; 7 bases line up with TRBD1. V lost 0 bases, J lost 0 bases, and 6 bases stayed unmatched. The CDR3 consists of 17 residues. The germline gives CDR1 SGHRS, CDR2 YFSETQ. The variable domain in full, completed from reference TRBV5-1 and TRBJ1-3, reads KAGVTQTPRYLIKTRGQQVTLSCSPISGHRSVSWYQQTPGQGLQFLFEYFSETQRNKGNFPGRFSGRQFSNSRSEMNVSTLELGDSALYLCASSLVTGEGSGNTIYFGEGSWLTVV.

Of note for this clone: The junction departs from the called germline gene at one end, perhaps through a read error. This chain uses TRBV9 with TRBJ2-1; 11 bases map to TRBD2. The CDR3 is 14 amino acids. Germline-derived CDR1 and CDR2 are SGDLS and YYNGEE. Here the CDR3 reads CASSVAGGPNEQFF. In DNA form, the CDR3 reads TGTGCCAGCAGTGTAGCGGGAGGGCCTAATGAGCAGTTCTTC.

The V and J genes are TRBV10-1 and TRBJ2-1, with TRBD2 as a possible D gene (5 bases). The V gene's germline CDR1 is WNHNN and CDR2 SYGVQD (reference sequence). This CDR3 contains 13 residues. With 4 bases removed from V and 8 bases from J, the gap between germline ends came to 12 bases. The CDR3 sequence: CASSASSIHEQFF. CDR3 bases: TGCGCCAGCAGTGCATCTAGCATCCATGAGCAGTTCTTC.

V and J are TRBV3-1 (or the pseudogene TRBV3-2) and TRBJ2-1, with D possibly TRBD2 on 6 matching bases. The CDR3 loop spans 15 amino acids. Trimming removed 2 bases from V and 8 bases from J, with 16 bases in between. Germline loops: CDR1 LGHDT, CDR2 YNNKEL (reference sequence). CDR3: CASSQLDGSGHEQFF. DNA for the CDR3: TGTGCCAGCAGCCAACTTGACGGGAGTGGGCATGAGCAGTTCTTC.

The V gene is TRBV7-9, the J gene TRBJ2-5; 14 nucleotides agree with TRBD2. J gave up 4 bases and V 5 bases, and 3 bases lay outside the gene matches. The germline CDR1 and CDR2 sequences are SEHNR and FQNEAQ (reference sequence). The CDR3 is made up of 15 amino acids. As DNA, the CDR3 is TGTGCCAGCAGCCAGGGACTAGCGGGAGTAGAGACCCAGTACTTC. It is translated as CASSQGLAGVETQYF.

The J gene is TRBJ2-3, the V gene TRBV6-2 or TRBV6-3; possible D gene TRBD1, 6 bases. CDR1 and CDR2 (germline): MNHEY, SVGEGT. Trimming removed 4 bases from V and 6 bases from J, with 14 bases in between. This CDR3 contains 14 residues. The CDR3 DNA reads TGTGCCAGCAGTTCCGACAGGTTGGCGGATACGCAGTATTTT. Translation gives CASSSDRLADTQYF.

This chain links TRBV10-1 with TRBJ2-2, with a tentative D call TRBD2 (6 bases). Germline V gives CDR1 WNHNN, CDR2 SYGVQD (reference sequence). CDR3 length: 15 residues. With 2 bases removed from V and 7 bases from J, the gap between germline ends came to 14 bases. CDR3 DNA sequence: TGCGCCAGCAGTGAGACTAGCTTGGGGAGCGGGGAGCTGTTTTTT. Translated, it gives CASSETSLGSGELFF.

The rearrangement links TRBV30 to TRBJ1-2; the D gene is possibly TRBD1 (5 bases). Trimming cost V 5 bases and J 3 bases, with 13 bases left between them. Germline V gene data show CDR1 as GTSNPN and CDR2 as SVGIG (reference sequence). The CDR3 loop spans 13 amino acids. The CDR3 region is CAWAGRDDYGYTF. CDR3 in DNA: TGTGCCTGGGCGGGCAGGGATGACTATGGCTACACCTTC.

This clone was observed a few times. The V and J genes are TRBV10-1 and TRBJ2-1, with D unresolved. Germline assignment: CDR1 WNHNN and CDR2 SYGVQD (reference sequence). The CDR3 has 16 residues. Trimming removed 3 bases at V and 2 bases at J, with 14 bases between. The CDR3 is CASSDSHSPAYNEQFF. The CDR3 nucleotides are TGCGCCAGCAGTGACAGCCACTCCCCAGCCTACAATGAGCAGTTCTTC.

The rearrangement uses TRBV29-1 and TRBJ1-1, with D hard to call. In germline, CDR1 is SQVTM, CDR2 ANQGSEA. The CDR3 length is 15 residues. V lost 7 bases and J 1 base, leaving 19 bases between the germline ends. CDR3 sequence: CSAAPLLKRNTEAFF. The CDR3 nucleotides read TGCAGCGCCGCCCCCCTGCTGAAGAGGAACACTGAAGCTTTCTTT.

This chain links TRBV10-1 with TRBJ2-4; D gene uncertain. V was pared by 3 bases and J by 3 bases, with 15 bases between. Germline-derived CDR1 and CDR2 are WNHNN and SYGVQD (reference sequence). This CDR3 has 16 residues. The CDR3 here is CASSDSRYDYKNIQYF. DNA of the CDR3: TGCGCCAGCAGTGATTCTAGATACGATTACAAAAACATTCAGTACTTC.

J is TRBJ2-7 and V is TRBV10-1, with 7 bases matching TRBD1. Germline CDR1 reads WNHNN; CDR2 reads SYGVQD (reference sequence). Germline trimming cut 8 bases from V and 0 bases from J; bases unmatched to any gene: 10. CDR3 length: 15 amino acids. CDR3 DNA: TGCGCCAGCTCAAAAGGGACAGACAGCTCCTACGAGCAGTACTTC. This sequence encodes CASSKGTDSSYEQYF.

CDR3 protein: CASSSTGGSDYNEQFF. Here the CDR3 DNA reads TGTGCCAGCAGCTCGACCGGCGGGAGCGACTACAATGAGCAGTTCTTC. V gene TRBV11-3 combines with J gene TRBJ2-1, with 7 nucleotides matching TRBD2. This CDR3 is built from 16 residues. The J segment lost 3 bases and the V segment lost 4 bases, leaving 9 bases of the junction unmatched. CDR1 and CDR2 (germline): SGHNT, YENEEA.

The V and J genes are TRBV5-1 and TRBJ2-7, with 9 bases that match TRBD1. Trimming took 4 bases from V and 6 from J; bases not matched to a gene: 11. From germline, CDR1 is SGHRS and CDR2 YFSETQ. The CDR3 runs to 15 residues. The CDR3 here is CASSPWDRAMVEQYF. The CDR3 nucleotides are TGCGCCAGCAGCCCTTGGGACAGGGCGATGGTCGAGCAGTACTTC.

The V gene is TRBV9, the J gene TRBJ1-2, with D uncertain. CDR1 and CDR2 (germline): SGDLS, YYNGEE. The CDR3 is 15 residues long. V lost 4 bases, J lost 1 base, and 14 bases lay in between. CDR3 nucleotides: TGTGCCAGCAGCCCAAACACCGGTGATAACTATGGCTACACCTTC. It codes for CASSPNTGDNYGYTF.

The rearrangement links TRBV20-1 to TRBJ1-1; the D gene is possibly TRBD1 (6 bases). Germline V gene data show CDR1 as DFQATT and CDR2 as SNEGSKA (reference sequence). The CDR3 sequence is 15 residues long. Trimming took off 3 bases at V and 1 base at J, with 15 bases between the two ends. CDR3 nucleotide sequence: TGCAGTGCTAGTTCGGGGGGCTTAGGGAACACTGAAGCTTTCTTT. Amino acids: CSASSGGLGNTEAFF.

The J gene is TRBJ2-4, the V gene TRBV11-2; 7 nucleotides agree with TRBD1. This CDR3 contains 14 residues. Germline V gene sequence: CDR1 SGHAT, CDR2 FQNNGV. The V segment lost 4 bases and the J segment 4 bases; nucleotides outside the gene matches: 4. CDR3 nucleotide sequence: TGTGCCAGCAGCTCCCCGGGACAGAAAAACATTCAGTACTTC. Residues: CASSSPGQKNIQYF.

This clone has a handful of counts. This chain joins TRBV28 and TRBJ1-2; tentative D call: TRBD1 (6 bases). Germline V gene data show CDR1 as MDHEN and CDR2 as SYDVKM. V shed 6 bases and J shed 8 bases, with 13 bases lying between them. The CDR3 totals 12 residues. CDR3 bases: TGTGCCAGCAGCCCAGGACAGAGAGGCTACACCTTC. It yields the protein CASSPGQRGYTF.

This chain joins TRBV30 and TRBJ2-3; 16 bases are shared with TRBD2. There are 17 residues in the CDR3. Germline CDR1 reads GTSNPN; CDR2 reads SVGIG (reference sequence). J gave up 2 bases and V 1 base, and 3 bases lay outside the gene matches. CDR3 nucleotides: TGTGCCTGGAGTGAGGGACTAGCGGGAGGGCTCACAGATACGCAGTATTTT. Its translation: CAWSEGLAGGLTDTQYF. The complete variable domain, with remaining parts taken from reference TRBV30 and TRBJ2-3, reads SQTIHQWPATLVQPVGSPLSLECTVEGTSNPNLYWYRQAAGRGLQLLFYSVGIGQISSEVPQNLSASRPQDRQFILSSKKLLLSDSGFYLCAWSEGLAGGLTDTQYFGPGTRLTVL.

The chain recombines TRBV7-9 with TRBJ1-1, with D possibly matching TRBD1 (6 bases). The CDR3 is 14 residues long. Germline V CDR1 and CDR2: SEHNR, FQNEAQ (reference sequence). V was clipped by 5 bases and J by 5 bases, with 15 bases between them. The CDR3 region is CASSPPGGRTEAFF. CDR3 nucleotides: TGTGCCAGCAGCCCCCCCGGGGGGCGTACTGAAGCTTTCTTT.

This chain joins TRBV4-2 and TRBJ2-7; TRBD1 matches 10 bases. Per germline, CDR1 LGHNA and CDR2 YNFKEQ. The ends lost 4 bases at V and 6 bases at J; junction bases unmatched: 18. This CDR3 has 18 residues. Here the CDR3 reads CASSPNMIWGQGRAEQYF. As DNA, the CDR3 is TGTGCCAGCAGCCCAAATATGATTTGGGGACAGGGGAGGGCCGAGCAGTACTTC.

DNA for the CDR3: TGTGCCAGCAGTTTTCTCGGGGGAATGAGCAATCAGCCCCAGCATTTT. This gives the protein CASSFLGGMSNQPQHF. The rearrangement joins TRBV28 to TRBJ1-5, with D perhaps TRBD1 (5 bases). CDR1 is MDHEN, CDR2 SYDVKM, per germline. The CDR3 totals 16 residues. V was trimmed by 3 bases and J by 1 base, leaving 13 bases between them.

Written as DNA, the CDR3 is TGTGCCAGTAGTCTCCCACGCATGAACACTGAAGCTTTCTTT. Encoded protein: CASSLPRMNTEAFF. This chain joins TRBV19 and TRBJ1-1, with unresolved D. Trimming left V 5 bases short and J 0 bases short, with 10 bases between. Germline V lookup: CDR1 LNHDA, CDR2 SQIVND (reference sequence). This CDR3 region has 14 residues.

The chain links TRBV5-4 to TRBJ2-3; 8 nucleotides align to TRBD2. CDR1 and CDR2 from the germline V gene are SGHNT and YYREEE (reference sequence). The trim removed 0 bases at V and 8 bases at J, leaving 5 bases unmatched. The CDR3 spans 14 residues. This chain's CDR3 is CASSLDREGATQYF. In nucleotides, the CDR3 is TGTGCCAGCAGCTTGGATCGGGAGGGAGCTACGCAGTATTTT.

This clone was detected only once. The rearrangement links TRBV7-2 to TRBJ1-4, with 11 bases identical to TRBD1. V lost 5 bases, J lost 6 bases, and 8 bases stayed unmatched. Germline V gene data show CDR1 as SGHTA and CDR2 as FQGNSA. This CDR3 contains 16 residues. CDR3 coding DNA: TGTGCCAGCAGCCCCAGAGTGGGACAGGGGGATGAAAAACTGTTTTTT. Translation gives CASSPRVGQGDEKLFF.

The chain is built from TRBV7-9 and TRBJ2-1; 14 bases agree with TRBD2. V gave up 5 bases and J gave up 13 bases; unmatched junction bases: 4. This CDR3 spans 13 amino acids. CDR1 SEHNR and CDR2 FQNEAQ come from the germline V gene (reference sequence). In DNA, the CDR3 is TGTGCCAGCAGCCCCGGGACTAGCGGGAGCCAGTTCTTC. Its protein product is CASSPGTSGSQFF.

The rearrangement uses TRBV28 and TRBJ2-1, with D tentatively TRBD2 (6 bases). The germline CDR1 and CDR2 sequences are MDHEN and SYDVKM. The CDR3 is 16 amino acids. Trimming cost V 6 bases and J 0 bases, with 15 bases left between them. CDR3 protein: CASRVTAGNSYNEQFF. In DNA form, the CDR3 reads TGTGCCAGCAGGGTAACAGCGGGTAACTCCTACAATGAGCAGTTCTTC.

The CDR3, as DNA: TGTGCCAGCGACAGGAAGGGTAACTATGGCTACACCTTC. As protein: CASDRKGNYGYTF. The chain has TRBV12-3 or TRBV12-4 and TRBJ1-2; the D gene is possibly TRBD1 (6 bases). The CDR3 length is 13 residues. Trimming stripped 8 bases from V and 1 base from J, with 11 bases between.

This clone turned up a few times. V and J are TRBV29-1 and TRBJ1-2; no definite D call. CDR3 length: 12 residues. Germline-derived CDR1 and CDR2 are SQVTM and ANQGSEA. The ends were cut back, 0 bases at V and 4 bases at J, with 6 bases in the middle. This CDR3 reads CSVEDQSYGYTF. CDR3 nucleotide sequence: TGCAGCGTTGAAGATCAGTCCTATGGCTACACCTTC. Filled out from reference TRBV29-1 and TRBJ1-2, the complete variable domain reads SAVISQKPSRDICQRGTSLTIQCQVDSQVTMMFWYRQQPGQSLTLIATANQGSEATYESGFVIDKFPISRPNLTFSTLTVSNMSPEDSSIYLCSVEDQSYGYTFGSGTRLTVV.

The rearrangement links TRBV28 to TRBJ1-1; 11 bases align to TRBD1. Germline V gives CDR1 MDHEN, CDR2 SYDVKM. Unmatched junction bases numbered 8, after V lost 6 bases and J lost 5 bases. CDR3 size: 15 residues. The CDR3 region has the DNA TGTGCCAGCAGGAACCTGGACAGGGGGCGAACTGAAGCTTTCTTT. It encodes CASRNLDRGRTEAFF. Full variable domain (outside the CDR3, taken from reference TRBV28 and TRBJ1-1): DVKVTQSSRYLVKRTGEKVFLECVQDMDHENMFWYRQDPGLGLRLIYFSYDVKMKEKGDIPEGYSVSREKKERFSLILESASTNQTSMYLCASRNLDRGRTEAFFGQGTRLTVV.